A selection of T cell receptor beta chains follows, all from one sample in a study of blood T cell repertoires in COVID-19. Generated by immunoSEQ multiplex PCR, the TCRdb table keeps only in-frame clones and is missing some. The table records approximately 200,000 clones, 80% to 90% of them present only once. Sequenced sample: PBMCs or T cells enriched from blood (not recorded which). The receptors stem from a man aged 25 to 45 who had recovered from COVID-19. CDR3s include the opening cysteine and the closing phenylalanine or tryptophan. Each record gives: clone size, V gene, D gene, J gene, CDR3 DNA, CDR3 protein. The D gene is left open where the match is weak. For some rows the clone size is stated as once, few or many, or as a class when expanded; others skip it.

>NA|TRBV27|NA|TRBJ1-2
TGTGCCACAAAACCCCAGGGGACCTATGGCTACACCTTC
CATKPQGTYGYTF
>NA|TRBV9|NA|TRBJ1-1
TGTGCCAGCAGCGTAGCGGGGTACCCCCCACACACTGAAGCTTTCTTT
CASSVAGYPPHTEAFF
>NA|TRBV9|TRBD1|TRBJ1-1
TGTGCCAGCAGCGCCCAGACAGGGGGATTAACTGAAGCTTTCTTT
CASSAQTGGLTEAFF
>NA|TRBV6-5|NA|TRBJ1-2
TGTGCCAGCAGGTTAGGACAGATCTATGGCTACACCTTC
CASRLGQIYGYTF
>NA|TRBV15|NA|TRBJ1-1
TGTGCCACCAGCAGAGTAGTGAGGGACACTGAAGCTTTCTTT
CATSRVVRDTEAFF
>NA|TRBV11-3|TRBD1|TRBJ2-2
TGTGCCAGCAGCCCGCGTAGTAGTAGAGGGGGCGCGTCCGGGGAGCTGTTTTTT
CASSPRSSRGGASGELFF
>NA|TRBV21-1|NA|TRBJ2-5
TGTGCCAGCAGCGAACGACTAGCGGGGGAGGGGGAGACCCAGTACTTC
CASSERLAGEGETQYF
>NA|TRBV7-9|TRBD2|TRBJ2-7
TGTGCCAGCAGCTTGAGTGTAGCGGGAACCTCCAACGAGCAGTACTTC
CASSLSVAGTSNEQYF
>NA|TRBV14|NA|TRBJ1-3
TGTGCCAGCAGCCAAACAGGCTTCTCTGGAAACACCATATATTTT
CASSQTGFSGNTIYF
>once|TRBV11-2|TRBD1|TRBJ2-2
TGTGCCAGCAGCTTAGGGACAGGGAACACCGGGGAGCTGTTTTTT
CASSLGTGNTGELFF
>NA|TRBV4-3|TRBD1|TRBJ1-4
TGCGCCAGCAGCCAAGATCTTGCGGGACAGAGTAGACTGTTTTTT
CASSQDLAGQSRLFF
>NA|TRBV19|NA|TRBJ2-7
TGTGCCAGTAGTTACGGAGGGGCGCAAGCGTCCGAGCAGTACTTC
CASSYGGAQASEQYF
>few|TRBV28|TRBD1|TRBJ1-2
TGTGCCAGCAGTGCGTCGGGACAGCGCTATGGCTACACCTTC
CASSASGQRYGYTF
>NA|TRBV5-1|TRBD1|TRBJ1-2
TGCGCCAGCAGCTTAACAGGGGACGTCTATGGCTACACCTTC
CASSLTGDVYGYTF
>NA|TRBV9|TRBD2|TRBJ2-5
TGTGCCAGCAGCGTAGTAGCGGGAGGGCCGGAACAAGAGACCCAGTACTTC
CASSVVAGGPEQETQYF
>once|TRBV2|NA|TRBJ2-7
TGTGCCAGCATGCCGCAGGGCACCTCCTACGAGCAGTACTTC
CASMPQGTSYEQYF
>NA|TRBV3-1/TRBV3-2|TRBD2|TRBJ2-1
TGTGCCAGCAGCTACGGACTAGCGGATGAGCAGTTCTTC
CASSYGLADEQFF
>NA|TRBV7-9|NA|TRBJ2-7
TGTGCCAGCAGCACCAAGCCCACGGGTCTGTACTTC
CASSTKPTGLYF
>NA|TRBV5-1|TRBD1|TRBJ2-3
TGCGCCAGCAGCGGACAGGCAGATACGCAGTATTTT
CASSGQADTQYF
>NA|TRBV29-1|TRBD1|TRBJ1-4
TGCAGCGTTGCCGGACAGGGTAATGAAAAACTGTTTTTT
CSVAGQGNEKLFF
>NA|TRBV10-2|TRBD2|TRBJ2-5
TGCGCCAGCAGACCTTCGAAGGGCGGGGGGCAAGAGACCCAGTACTTC
CASRPSKGGGQETQYF
>NA|TRBV7-2|NA|TRBJ1-5
TGTGCCAGCAGCTTCGGCAGGGTTTCGGAGCCCCAGCATTTT
CASSFGRVSEPQHF
>NA|TRBV28|TRBD2|TRBJ2-5
TGTGCCAGCAGAGGAGCGGGAAGCGGGAGGAAGACCCAGTACTTC
CASRGAGSGRKTQYF
>NA|TRBV6-5|NA|TRBJ2-7
TGTGCCAGCAGCCCCCCCCAGGGGAGACCCTACGAGCAGTACTTC
CASSPPQGRPYEQYF
>NA|TRBV9|TRBD2|TRBJ2-3
TGTGCCAGCAGCGCTAACCCGGATCCGGGACTAGTCACAGATACGCAGTATTTT
CASSANPDPGLVTDTQYF
>NA|TRBV28|TRBD2|TRBJ2-7
TGTGCCAGCAGTTGGCGGGGGATTTACGAGCAGTACTTC
CASSWRGIYEQYF
>NA|TRBV5-5|NA|TRBJ2-1
TGTGCCAGCAGCCCCTCCCCTCCTTTATACAATGAGCAGTTCTTC
CASSPSPPLYNEQFF
>NA|TRBV5-5|TRBD2|TRBJ2-1
TGTGCCAGCAGTCCGCGACTAGCGGGGGTCCGGGATGAGCAGTTCTTC
CASSPRLAGVRDEQFF
>once|TRBV7-8|TRBD1|TRBJ2-5
TGTGCCAGCAGCCGTAAATCCGGGACAGGGGAAGAGACCCAGTACTTC
CASSRKSGTGEETQYF
>NA|TRBV7-2|NA|TRBJ2-1
TGTGCCAGCAGCACCCAGGGTTCCGACAATGAGCAGTTCTTC
CASSTQGSDNEQFF
>NA|TRBV7-9|NA|TRBJ2-3
TGTGCCAGCAGCTTAGCCGGTCCAGATACGCAGTATTTT
CASSLAGPDTQYF
>NA|TRBV19|NA|TRBJ1-2
TGTGCCAGTAGTATAGAGCGGAACTATGGCTACACCTTC
CASSIERNYGYTF
>NA|TRBV12-3/TRBV12-4|NA|TRBJ2-3
TGTGCCAGCAGTTTACAGGCCACAGATACGCAGTATTTT
CASSLQATDTQYF
>NA|TRBV28|NA|TRBJ2-3
TGTGCCAGCAGTTCCCGTACAGGGCTCACAGACACAGATACGCAGTATTTT
CASSSRTGLTDTDTQYF
>NA|TRBV12-5|NA|TRBJ2-3
TGTGCTAGTGGTTTGGATTTACTAGCTAGTACAGATACGCAGTATTTT
CASGLDLLASTDTQYF
>NA|TRBV11-3|NA|TRBJ2-1
TGTGCCAGCAGCTTAGAAGCCAATTCCTACAATGAGCAGTTCTTC
CASSLEANSYNEQFF
>NA|TRBV7-8|NA|TRBJ2-7
TGTGCCAGCAGCTTAGGGGGTTCAGGGGCCTACGAGCAGTACTTC
CASSLGGSGAYEQYF
>NA|TRBV11-2|TRBD2|TRBJ2-5
TGTGCCAGCACCTCGGGGGGACTAGTCGGAGAGACCCAGTACTTC
CASTSGGLVGETQYF
>NA|TRBV10-3|TRBD2|TRBJ2-2
TGTGCCATCAGTGAGTCCGTGTTACTAGCGGGGCCAACAAATACGAACACCGGGGAGCTGTTTTTT
CAISESVLLAGPTNTNTGELFF
>NA|TRBV12-1|NA|TRBJ1-5
TGTGCCAGCAGCTTTGTGGGAGACCCTAGCAATCAGCCCCAGCATTTT
CASSFVGDPSNQPQHF
>NA|TRBV19|TRBD1|TRBJ1-2
TGTGCCAGTAGTATAACCCCGGGACAGGGGGTAGTAGACTATGGCTACACCTTC
CASSITPGQGVVDYGYTF
>NA|TRBV11-2|NA|TRBJ1-6
TGTGCCAGCAGCACAGGGTTGAGGGGCGGTTCACCCCTCCACTTT
CASSTGLRGGSPLHF
>NA|TRBV27|NA|TRBJ2-7
TGTGCCAGCAGTTTATGGGCGGGACCCTACGAGCAGTACTTC
CASSLWAGPYEQYF
>NA|TRBV3-1/TRBV3-2|NA|TRBJ1-3
TGTGCCAGCAGCCAATATGGCAGGGCGAACTCTGGAAACACCATATATTTT
CASSQYGRANSGNTIYF
>NA|TRBV25-1|NA|TRBJ1-1
TGTGCCAGCAGTGCCTCGTATGGGGGCGCGAGAGGCACTGAAGCTTTCTTT
CASSASYGGARGTEAFF